These T cell receptor beta chains were read from a single sample in a study of T cell responses to AZD1222 COVID-19 vaccine. Profiling relied on immunoSEQ multiplex PCR, and the TCRdb table lists in-frame clones only, not all of them. This sample has roughly 140,000 clones; around nine tenths occur once, and the top ten carry about 1.6%. Sequencing was performed on peripheral blood, taken 28 days after the second AZD1222 dose. The receptors derive from an adult who received the AZD1222 COVID-19 vaccine. Both conserved end residues are part of each CDR3. The D gene is left open where the match is weak. Rows may omit the clone size; those that give it use once, few, many or a size class.

v_gene: TRBV6-5
d_gene: -
abundance: once
j_gene: TRBJ2-5
CDR3aa: CASSYSMWDQETQYF
CDR3nt: TGTGCCAGCAGTTACTCGATGTGGGACCAAGAGACCCAGTACTTC

v_gene: TRBV2
d_gene: -
abundance: -
j_gene: TRBJ2-2
CDR3aa: CASNRQSNTGELFF
CDR3nt: TGTGCCAGCAATCGCCAATCGAACACCGGGGAGCTGTTTTTT

v_gene: TRBV4-2
d_gene: -
abundance: -
j_gene: TRBJ1-2
CDR3aa: CASSQSQGAVYGYTF
CDR3nt: TGTGCCAGCAGCCAATCGCAAGGGGCGGTCTATGGCTACACCTTC

v_gene: TRBV5-8
d_gene: -
abundance: -
j_gene: TRBJ1-5
CDR3aa: CASRGTPQHF
CDR3nt: TGTGCCAGCAGGGGTACGCCCCAGCATTTT

v_gene: TRBV5-4
d_gene: -
abundance: -
j_gene: TRBJ2-3
CDR3aa: CASSRGGTSTDTQYF
CDR3nt: TGTGCCAGCAGCCGGGGTGGCACAAGCACAGATACGCAGTATTTT

v_gene: TRBV5-6
d_gene: -
abundance: -
j_gene: TRBJ2-6
CDR3aa: CASSLTPSGANVLTF
CDR3nt: TGTGCCAGCAGCTTGACACCTTCGGGGGCCAACGTCCTGACTTTC

v_gene: TRBV6-2/TRBV6-3
d_gene: -
abundance: -
j_gene: TRBJ2-7
CDR3aa: CASSPPPRYEQYF
CDR3nt: TGTGCCAGCAGCCCCCCTCCTCGCTACGAGCAGTACTTC

v_gene: TRBV19
d_gene: TRBD2
abundance: -
j_gene: TRBJ2-2
CDR3aa: CASSMMGGSNTGELFF
CDR3nt: TGTGCCAGTAGTATGATGGGCGGGAGTAACACCGGGGAGCTGTTTTTT

v_gene: TRBV7-9
d_gene: TRBD1
abundance: -
j_gene: TRBJ1-1
CDR3aa: CASSQTDRGYTEAFF
CDR3nt: TGTGCCAGCAGCCAAACGGACAGGGGGTACACTGAAGCTTTCTTT

v_gene: TRBV30
d_gene: -
abundance: -
j_gene: TRBJ1-1
CDR3aa: CAWSGGVSTEAFF
CDR3nt: TGTGCCTGGAGTGGGGGGGTCAGTACTGAAGCTTTCTTT

v_gene: TRBV28
d_gene: TRBD1
abundance: -
j_gene: TRBJ1-4
CDR3aa: CASRTGRREKLFF
CDR3nt: TGTGCCAGCCGGACAGGGAGGCGGGAAAAACTGTTTTTT

v_gene: TRBV28
d_gene: TRBD1
abundance: -
j_gene: TRBJ2-7
CDR3aa: CASSSGQGVYEQYF
CDR3nt: TGTGCCAGCAGCTCCGGACAGGGGGTTTACGAGCAGTACTTC

v_gene: TRBV7-8
d_gene: TRBD2
abundance: -
j_gene: TRBJ2-1
CDR3aa: CASSSLAGGPVEQFF
CDR3nt: TGTGCCAGCAGCTCTTTAGCGGGGGGGCCCGTTGAGCAGTTCTTC

v_gene: TRBV14
d_gene: -
abundance: once
j_gene: TRBJ2-7
CDR3aa: CASSHNYEQYF
CDR3nt: TGTGCCAGCAGTCACAACTACGAGCAGTACTTC

v_gene: TRBV5-4
d_gene: TRBD2
abundance: -
j_gene: TRBJ2-3
CDR3aa: CASSLEPSGGATDTQYF
CDR3nt: TGTGCCAGCAGCTTGGAGCCTAGCGGGGGGGCCACAGATACGCAGTATTTT

v_gene: TRBV28
d_gene: -
abundance: -
j_gene: TRBJ2-5
CDR3aa: CASSRTRGAKEETQYF
CDR3nt: TGTGCCAGCAGCCGTACCCGGGGGGCCAAAGAAGAGACCCAGTACTTC

v_gene: TRBV7-9
d_gene: -
abundance: -
j_gene: TRBJ1-4
CDR3aa: CASSNPAGYDEKLFF
CDR3nt: TGTGCCAGCAGCAACCCGGCCGGATATGATGAAAAACTGTTTTTT

v_gene: TRBV7-9
d_gene: -
abundance: -
j_gene: TRBJ1-1
CDR3aa: CASSLGQSTEAFF
CDR3nt: TGTGCCAGCAGCTTAGGGCAAAGCACTGAAGCTTTCTTT

v_gene: TRBV18
d_gene: -
abundance: -
j_gene: TRBJ2-2
CDR3aa: CASSERETGELFF
CDR3nt: TGTGCCAGCTCAGAAAGGGAAACCGGGGAGCTGTTTTTT

v_gene: TRBV28
d_gene: -
abundance: -
j_gene: TRBJ1-5
CDR3aa: CATTEANQPQHF
CDR3nt: TGTGCCACTACAGAGGCGAATCAGCCCCAGCATTTT

v_gene: TRBV7-8
d_gene: TRBD1
abundance: -
j_gene: TRBJ2-5
CDR3aa: CASSQQGAGETQYF
CDR3nt: TGTGCCAGCAGCCAACAGGGGGCCGGAGAGACCCAGTACTTC

v_gene: TRBV6-6
d_gene: -
abundance: -
j_gene: TRBJ2-7
CDR3aa: CASRPPLDSYYEQYF
CDR3nt: TGTGCCAGCAGACCCCCTTTGGACAGCTACTACGAGCAGTACTTC

v_gene: TRBV10-2
d_gene: TRBD2
abundance: -
j_gene: TRBJ2-3
CDR3aa: CASSHREPAGDTDTQYF
CDR3nt: TGCGCCAGCAGCCACAGAGAACCAGCGGGAGACACAGATACGCAGTATTTT

v_gene: TRBV19
d_gene: -
abundance: once
j_gene: TRBJ1-2
CDR3aa: CASSPSFAGNYGYTF
CDR3nt: TGTGCCAGTAGTCCCTCCTTCGCAGGGAACTATGGCTACACCTTC

v_gene: TRBV24-1
d_gene: -
abundance: once
j_gene: TRBJ2-3
CDR3aa: CATSDLSQDTQYF
CDR3nt: TGTGCCACCAGTGATCTTTCCCAGGATACGCAGTATTTT

v_gene: TRBV20-1
d_gene: -
abundance: -
j_gene: TRBJ1-2
CDR3aa: CSAGDYYGYTF
CDR3nt: TGCAGTGCTGGAGACTACTATGGCTACACCTTC

v_gene: TRBV28
d_gene: -
abundance: -
j_gene: TRBJ2-7
CDR3aa: CASSPPPPLYEQYF
CDR3nt: TGTGCCAGCAGTCCGCCACCACCATTATACGAGCAGTACTTC

v_gene: TRBV3-1/TRBV3-2
d_gene: -
abundance: -
j_gene: TRBJ1-1
CDR3aa: CASEGETRTEAFF
CDR3nt: TGTGCCAGTGAGGGGGAGACGCGAACTGAAGCTTTCTTT

v_gene: TRBV2
d_gene: -
abundance: -
j_gene: TRBJ2-1
CDR3aa: CASTRGSSYNEQFF
CDR3nt: TGTGCCAGCACCCGGGGGAGCTCCTACAATGAGCAGTTCTTC

v_gene: TRBV19
d_gene: -
abundance: -
j_gene: TRBJ1-5
CDR3aa: CASSIDPGTQPQHF
CDR3nt: TGTGCCAGTAGTATAGATCCTGGAACCCAGCCCCAGCATTTT

v_gene: TRBV30
d_gene: -
abundance: -
j_gene: TRBJ1-5
CDR3aa: CAWSLGILNQPQHF
CDR3nt: TGTGCCTGGAGTTTGGGTATTCTCAATCAGCCCCAGCATTTT

v_gene: TRBV4-1
d_gene: TRBD2
abundance: -
j_gene: TRBJ2-3
CDR3aa: CASSPGAGASTDTQYF
CDR3nt: TGCGCCAGCAGCCCTGGAGCGGGAGCGAGCACAGATACGCAGTATTTT

v_gene: TRBV4-2
d_gene: -
abundance: -
j_gene: TRBJ2-7
CDR3aa: CASSAGDLYEQYF
CDR3nt: TGTGCCAGCAGCGCTGGAGACCTCTACGAGCAGTACTTC

v_gene: TRBV9
d_gene: TRBD2
abundance: -
j_gene: TRBJ2-1
CDR3aa: CASSVSTSGRGNEQFF
CDR3nt: TGTGCCAGCAGCGTTTCGACTAGCGGGAGGGGCAATGAGCAGTTCTTC

v_gene: TRBV19
d_gene: -
abundance: -
j_gene: TRBJ1-1
CDR3aa: CASSRAATMNTEAFF
CDR3nt: TGTGCCAGTAGTAGGGCAGCTACCATGAACACTGAAGCTTTCTTT

v_gene: TRBV14
d_gene: TRBD2
abundance: -
j_gene: TRBJ2-5
CDR3aa: CASSQEASGSETQYF
CDR3nt: TGTGCCAGCAGCCAAGAGGCCAGCGGGAGCGAGACCCAGTACTTC

v_gene: TRBV4-1
d_gene: TRBD1
abundance: once
j_gene: TRBJ1-5
CDR3aa: CASSPLQGSNQPQHF
CDR3nt: TGCGCCAGCAGCCCCCTACAGGGGAGCAATCAGCCCCAGCATTTT

v_gene: TRBV20-1
d_gene: -
abundance: -
j_gene: TRBJ2-1
CDR3aa: CSALSWGEQFF
CDR3nt: TGCAGTGCTCTTTCGTGGGGGGAGCAGTTCTTC

v_gene: TRBV4-2
d_gene: -
abundance: -
j_gene: TRBJ1-6
CDR3aa: CASSQVASPGRSPLHF
CDR3nt: TGTGCCAGCAGCCAAGTCGCCTCCCCAGGGCGGTCACCCCTCCACTTT

v_gene: TRBV27
d_gene: -
abundance: -
j_gene: TRBJ2-3
CDR3aa: CASGAGDVLVTDTQYF
CDR3nt: TGTGCCAGCGGGGCAGGGGATGTTTTAGTCACAGATACGCAGTATTTT

v_gene: TRBV19
d_gene: -
abundance: once
j_gene: TRBJ2-7
CDR3aa: CASSPPGTYEQYF
CDR3nt: TGTGCCAGTAGCCCTCCCGGGACCTACGAGCAGTACTTC

v_gene: TRBV7-9
d_gene: -
abundance: -
j_gene: TRBJ2-2
CDR3aa: CASSFDWTGELFF
CDR3nt: TGTGCCAGCAGTTTTGACTGGACCGGGGAGCTGTTTTTT

v_gene: TRBV18
d_gene: -
abundance: -
j_gene: TRBJ2-3
CDR3aa: CASSLDRRFTDTQYF
CDR3nt: TGTGCCAGCTCACTCGACAGGCGCTTCACAGATACGCAGTATTTT

v_gene: TRBV28
d_gene: -
abundance: -
j_gene: TRBJ1-2
CDR3aa: CASSPGYGYTF
CDR3nt: TGTGCCAGCAGTCCGGGCTATGGCTACACCTTC

v_gene: TRBV18
d_gene: TRBD1
abundance: -
j_gene: TRBJ1-1
CDR3aa: CASSQWEQGSTEAFF
CDR3nt: TGTGCCAGCTCACAGTGGGAACAGGGGTCGACTGAAGCTTTCTTT

v_gene: TRBV10-1
d_gene: TRBD2
abundance: few
j_gene: TRBJ2-5
CDR3aa: CASSEGLAGETQYF
CDR3nt: TGCGCCAGCAGTGAGGGACTAGCGGGAGAGACCCAGTACTTC

v_gene: TRBV19
d_gene: -
abundance: -
j_gene: TRBJ2-2
CDR3aa: CASTEVVGIRTGELFF
CDR3nt: TGTGCCAGTACCGAGGTGGTGGGTATACGGACCGGGGAGCTGTTTTTT

v_gene: TRBV7-2
d_gene: -
abundance: -
j_gene: TRBJ2-2
CDR3aa: CASSLVVVRNTGELFF
CDR3nt: TGTGCCAGCAGCTTAGTAGTGGTACGGAACACCGGGGAGCTGTTTTTT

v_gene: TRBV5-1
d_gene: -
abundance: -
j_gene: TRBJ1-1
CDR3aa: CASSLDIANTEAFF
CDR3nt: TGCGCCAGCAGCTTGGATATAGCAAACACTGAAGCTTTCTTT